These 21 T cell receptor beta chains came from one sample sequenced in a study of cytotoxic CD8 clonotypes in ibrutinib-treated CLL. Assay used: immunoSEQ multiplex PCR; TCRdb lists only in-frame clones, some missing. The data show more than 55,000 clones, roughly 71% seen once. The sample here was PBMCs, taken after 12 months of ibrutinib treatment. The source of these receptors is a human donor with chronic lymphocytic leukemia.

This chain joins TRBV9 and TRBJ2-6; D is unclear. Germline lookup yields CDR1 SGDLS and CDR2 YYNGEE. The CDR3 is 14 amino acids. The V gene lost 2 bases and the J gene lost 4 bases, with 7 bases spanning the gap. The CDR3 sequence is CASSVAVGANVLTF. The CDR3 DNA reads TGTGCCAGCAGCGTGGCGGTAGGGGCCAACGTCCTGACTTTC.

This clone has only a few counts. The chain links TRBV28 to TRBJ1-1; 8 bases are a match to TRBD1. The trim removed 3 bases at V and 3 bases at J, leaving 6 bases unmatched. The CDR3 is 15 residues long. The germline CDR1 and CDR2 sequences are MDHEN and SYDVKM. The CDR3 here is CASSFVDREYTEAFF. The DNA of the CDR3 is TGTGCCAGCAGTTTCGTGGACAGGGAGTACACTGAAGCTTTCTTT.

V gene TRBV25-1 combines with J gene TRBJ1-2; 8 nucleotides line up with TRBD1. After removal of 6 bases from V and 4 bases from J, the junction contained 7 bases not matched to a gene. The CDR3 has 14 amino acids. Per germline, CDR1 MGHDK and CDR2 SYGVNS. CDR3 nucleotide sequence: TGTGCCAGCAGCAAGAGAACAGGGGGCTATGGCTACACCTTC. Protein product: CASSKRTGGYGYTF.

The chain employs TRBV28 and TRBJ1-2; D possibly corresponds to TRBD1 (6 bases). Trimming removed 6 bases from V and 7 bases from J, with 18 bases in between. The CDR3 length is 14 residues. Per the germline V gene, CDR1 is MDHEN and CDR2 is SYDVKM. CDR3 residues: CASSLTWGASGYTF. The CDR3, as DNA: TGTGCCAGCAGCTTAACCTGGGGGGCGAGTGGCTACACCTTC.

The gene calls are TRBV11-3 and TRBJ2-2; no clear D gene. V was cut by 0 bases and J by 6 bases, with 5 bases left in between. Germline loops: CDR1 SGHNT, CDR2 YENEEA. This CDR3 contains 13 residues. The CDR3 coding sequence is TGTGCCAGCAGCTTAGATTTCTCCGGGGAGCTGTTTTTT. It translates to CASSLDFSGELFF. The complete variable domain, with remaining parts taken from reference TRBV11-3 and TRBJ2-2, reads EAGVVQSPRYKIIEKKQPVAFWCNPISGHNTLYWYLQNLGQGPELLIRYENEEAVDDSQLPKDRFSAERLKGVDSTLKIQPAELGDSAVYLCASSLDFSGELFFGEGSRLTVL.

This clone was seen a few times. V and J are TRBV5-5 and TRBJ1-1; D is uncertain. The germline CDR1 and CDR2 sequences are SGHKS and YYEKEE (reference sequence). The CDR3 runs 13 residues. V dropped 1 base and J dropped 1 base, with 5 bases sitting between them. CDR3 sequence (DNA): TGTGCCAGCAGCTTGTTCCCGAACACTGAAGCTTTCTTT. Protein: CASSLFPNTEAFF.

This clone was found once. The V call is TRBV19, the J call TRBJ2-7, with D perhaps assigned TRBD1 or TRBD2 (7 bases each). V was cut by 4 bases and J by 5 bases, with 18 bases left in between. This CDR3 contains 15 residues. From germline, CDR1 is LNHDA and CDR2 SQIVND (reference sequence). The CDR3 here is CASSTNPGGGHEQYF. CDR3 DNA: TGTGCCAGTAGTACAAACCCAGGGGGGGGCCACGAGCAGTACTTC. Supplemented by reference TRBV19 and TRBJ2-7, the full variable domain reads DGGITQSPKYLFRKEGQNVTLSCEQNLNHDAMYWYRQDPGQGLRLIYYSQIVNDFQKGDIAEGYSVSREKKESFPLTVTSAQKNPTAFYLCASSTNPGGGHEQYFGPGTRLTVT.

The CDR3 here is CASSLAPGYSSGNTIYF. CDR3 bases: TGTGCCAGCAGCTTAGCGCCAGGGTATTCCTCTGGAAACACCATATATTTT. This chain uses TRBV7-6 with TRBJ1-3; D is possibly TRBD1 (5 bases). The CDR3 covers 17 residues. In germline, CDR1 is SGHVS, CDR2 FNYEAQ. V dropped 0 bases and J dropped 0 bases, with 12 bases sitting between them.

This chain connects TRBV5-6 to TRBJ2-5; TRBD2 is a possible D gene (6 bases). Germline V gene data show CDR1 as SGHDT and CDR2 as YYEEEE. The ends were cut back, 4 bases at V and 3 bases at J, with 16 bases in the middle. There are 15 residues in the CDR3. CDR3 nucleotides: TGTGCCAGCAGCGTCCGGGACTTACCAGAAGAGACCCAGTACTTC. Encoded protein: CASSVRDLPEETQYF.

V usage is TRBV19 and J usage is TRBJ1-5; D is unresolved. V was pared by 8 bases and J by 7 bases, with 15 bases between. CDR3 length equals 13 residues. Germline CDR1 LNHDA, CDR2 SQIVND (reference sequence). As DNA, the CDR3 is TGTGCCAGTGCCCTCTTGGGGATCCAGCCCCAGCATTTT. Protein product: CASALLGIQPQHF.

This chain links TRBV5-1 with TRBJ1-6; maybe TRBD1 (6 bases). Germline CDR1 reads SGHRS; CDR2 reads YFSETQ. V was pared by 2 bases and J by 5 bases, with 8 bases between. CDR3 size: 14 residues. CDR3 region: CASSLQGDNSPLHF. CDR3 in DNA: TGCGCCAGCAGCTTACAGGGAGATAATTCACCCCTCCACTTT.

The count of this clone is one. As DNA, the CDR3 is TGTGCCAGCAGCCCCCTGGGTCTAGCGTCTCAGGAGCAGTACTTC. Translation gives CASSPLGLASQEQYF. V is TRBV14 and J is TRBJ2-7, with D possibly being TRBD2 (6 bases). Trimming pared 4 bases from V and 7 bases from J, leaving 20 bases between. CDR1 and CDR2 (germline): SGHDN, FVKESK. CDR3 size: 15 residues. The full variable domain, its missing parts supplied by reference TRBV14 and TRBJ2-7, is EAGVTQFPSHSVIEKGQTVTLRCDPISGHDNLYWYRRVMGKEIKFLLHFVKESKQDESGMPNNRFLAERTGGTYSTLKVQPAELEDSGVYFCASSPLGLASQEQYFGPGTRLTVT.

V is TRBV5-1 and J is TRBJ2-7; weak D call: TRBD1 (6 bases). V dropped 4 bases and J dropped 4 bases, with 15 bases sitting between them. Germline V gene sequence: CDR1 SGHRS, CDR2 YFSETQ. This CDR3 has 14 residues. The CDR3 nucleotides are TGCGCCAGCAGCCCCGGACAGAGAGCATACGAGCAGTACTTC. As protein: CASSPGQRAYEQYF.

V gene TRBV21-1 combines with J gene TRBJ2-2; the table's TRBD1 call for D was not verified on the DNA. TRBV21-1 counts as a pseudogene. This CDR3 has 20 residues. In DNA, the CDR3 is TGTGCCAGCAGCAATTACCCTTGGGGGGACAGGGAGTATTACACCGGGGAGCTGTTTTTT. Translation: CASSNYPWGDREYYTGELFF.

J is TRBJ2-5 and V is TRBV18; D uncertain. CDR3 length equals 15 residues. V shed 3 bases and J shed 1 base, with 12 bases lying between them. The germline V gene encodes CDR1 KGHSH and CDR2 LQKENI. This CDR3 reads CASSPISIIQETQYF. Here the CDR3 DNA reads TGTGCCAGCTCACCGATTTCAATTATCCAAGAGACCCAGTACTTC.

The chain carries TRBV7-2 and TRBJ2-1; D is perhaps TRBD1 or TRBD2 (5 bases each). V dropped 5 bases and J dropped 5 bases, with 19 bases sitting between them. Looked up from germline, CDR1 is SGHTA and CDR2 is FQGNSA. The CDR3 is made up of 16 amino acids. The CDR3 loop reads CASSHRPGRTHNEQFF. The CDR3 nucleotides read TGTGCCAGCAGCCACCGACCGGGACGGACACACAATGAGCAGTTCTTC.

The J gene is TRBJ2-7, the V gene TRBV6-5, with 9 nucleotides matching TRBD1. CDR3 size: 14 residues. Germline V lookup: CDR1 MNHEY, CDR2 SVGAGI. J lost 4 bases, V lost 6 bases, and 7 bases had no gene match. The CDR3 here is CASSRGTGLYEQYF. CDR3 coding DNA: TGTGCCAGCAGCCGAGGGACAGGGCTATACGAGCAGTACTTC.

The chain employs TRBV6-5 and TRBJ1-3; D is ambiguous. Deletions cut 0 bases from V and 2 bases from J, with 8 bases between. The length of the CDR3 is 15 residues. The germline V gene encodes CDR1 MNHEY and CDR2 SVGAGI. CDR3 in DNA: TGTGCCAGCAGTTACTCCCAGGACGCTGGAAACACCATATATTTT. This sequence encodes CASSYSQDAGNTIYF.

A note on this clone: This same CDR3 is encoded by further DNA sequences in the sample. V and J are TRBV7-9 and TRBJ2-7, with D perhaps matching TRBD2 (5 bases). The CDR3 sequence is 11 residues long. V lost 5 bases and J 7 bases, leaving 9 bases between the germline ends. CDR1 SEHNR and CDR2 FQNEAQ come from the germline V gene (reference sequence). The CDR3 DNA follows: TGTGCCAGCAGCCTACCGGGGGAGCAGTACTTC. Encoded protein: CASSLPGEQYF.

The chain's CDR3 is CASSFPSGMTYNEQFF. The CDR3 bases are TGTGCCAGCAGCTTCCCTAGCGGGATGACCTACAATGAGCAGTTCTTC. V and J are TRBV7-2 and TRBJ2-1; 9 positions agree with TRBD2. Germline trimming cut 3 bases from V and 2 bases from J; bases unmatched to any gene: 5. This CDR3 has 16 residues. Germline lookup yields CDR1 SGHTA and CDR2 FQGNSA.

This chain joins TRBV5-1 and TRBJ2-7, with TRBD1 matching 10 bases. V lost 4 bases to trimming and J lost 0 bases; unmatched junction nucleotides: 1. Germline lookup yields CDR1 SGHRS and CDR2 YFSETQ. This CDR3 has 14 amino acids. CDR3 DNA sequence: TGCGCCAGCAGCAGGACAGGGGGCTCCTACGAGCAGTACTTC. This gives the protein CASSRTGGSYEQYF.